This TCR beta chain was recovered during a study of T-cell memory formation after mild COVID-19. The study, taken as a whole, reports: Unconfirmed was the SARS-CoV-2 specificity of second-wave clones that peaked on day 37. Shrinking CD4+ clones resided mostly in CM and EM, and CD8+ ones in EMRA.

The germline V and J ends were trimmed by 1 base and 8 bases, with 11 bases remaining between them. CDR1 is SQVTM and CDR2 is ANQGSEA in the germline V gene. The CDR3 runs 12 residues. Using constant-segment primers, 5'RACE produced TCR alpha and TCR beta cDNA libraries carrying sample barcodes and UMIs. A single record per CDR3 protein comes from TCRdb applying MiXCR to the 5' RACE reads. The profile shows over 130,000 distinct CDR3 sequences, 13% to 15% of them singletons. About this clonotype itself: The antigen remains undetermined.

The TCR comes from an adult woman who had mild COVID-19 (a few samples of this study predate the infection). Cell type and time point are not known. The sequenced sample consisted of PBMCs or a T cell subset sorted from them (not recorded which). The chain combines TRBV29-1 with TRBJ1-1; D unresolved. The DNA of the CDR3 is TGCAGCGTTGAAGGAATTCCGGGGGAAGCTTTCTTT. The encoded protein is CSVEGIPGEAFF.